A selection of T cell receptor beta chains follows, all from one sample in a study of T cells in Graves' hyperthyroidism and ophthalmopathy. Using its own MiXCR run on the multiplex PCR reads, TCRdb lists one record per CDR3 protein. The table lists 750,000 to 900,000 distinct CDR3 sequences, roughly 37% of them singletons. The sequenced sample consisted of blood. Receptors originate from a man younger than 30 with Graves' hyperthyroidism. Each CDR3 is given with its conserved first and last residue. D genes are given only for firm matches. Clone size is shown for a subset of rows, as once, few, many or a class of expanded clone.

>TRBD2|TRBJ2-2|TRBV20-1|NA
CSAREFAGGNTGELFF
TGCAGTGCTAGAGAGTTTGCGGGGGGGAACACCGGGGAGCTGTTTTTT
>TRBD1|TRBJ2-3|TRBV2|NA
CASSTGVDTQYF
TGTGCCAGCAGTACAGGGGTTGATACGCAGTATTTT
>NA|TRBJ2-7|TRBV7-2|many
CASSLALSYEQYF
TGTGCCAGCAGCTTGGCCTTGTCCTACGAGCAGTACTTC
>NA|TRBJ2-5|TRBV7-9|few
CASRRGEGTQYF
TGTGCCAGCAGGAGGGGAGAGGGGACCCAGTACTTC
>NA|TRBJ1-1|TRBV12-3/TRBV12-4|NA
CASSLDRGYMNTEAFF
TGTGCCAGCAGCCTGGACCGTGGCTATATGAACACTGAAGCTTTCTTT
>NA|TRBJ2-7|TRBV4-3|NA
CASSQEPWGRKTSEQYF
TGCGCCAGCAGCCAAGAACCCTGGGGGAGGAAGACTAGCGAGCAGTACTTC
>NA|TRBJ1-5|TRBV19|many
CASSIPGYQPQHF
TGTGCCAGTAGTATCCCAGGTTATCAGCCCCAGCATTTT
>NA|TRBJ2-5|TRBV7-8|once
CAGLGETQYF
TGTGCCGGACTCGGGGAGACCCAGTACTTC
>NA|TRBJ1-1|TRBV7-2|many
CASSLAGSGTEAFF
TGTGCCAGCAGCTTGGCGGGGTCCGGGACTGAAGCTTTCTTT
>TRBD2|TRBJ2-5|TRBV20-1|many
CSARGSSGEAQYF
TGCAGTGCTAGAGGGAGTAGCGGGGAAGCCCAGTACTTC
>NA|TRBJ2-5|TRBV2|NA
CASSPSPGGRGRETQYF
TGCGCCAGCAGCCCTAGTCCCGGGGGACGGGGGCGAGAGACCCAGTACTTC
>TRBD1|TRBJ2-5|TRBV29-1|NA
CRVQGGQEETQYF
TGCAGAGTACAGGGGGGACAGGAAGAGACCCAGTACTTC
>NA|TRBJ1-5|TRBV10-3|NA
CASRLERYSNQPQHF
TGTGCCAGCAGACTCGAGAGATATAGCAATCAGCCCCAGCATTTT
>NA|TRBJ1-4|TRBV2|few
CASSGGGGNEKLFF
TGTGCCAGCAGTGGAGGAGGTGGGAATGAAAAACTGTTTTTT
>NA|TRBJ2-7|TRBV29-1|NA
CSVVAKYEQYF
TGCAGCGTTGTCGCGAAGTACGAGCAGTACTTC
>NA|TRBJ2-1|TRBV10-3|NA
CAISHSTKDNEQFF
TGTGCCATCAGCCACTCAACCAAGGACAATGAGCAGTTCTTC
>NA|TRBJ1-1|TRBV7-9|many
CASSLIHTEAFF
TGTGCCAGCAGCTTAATTCACACTGAAGCTTTCTTT
>NA|TRBJ1-4|TRBV6-6|NA
CASREARDEKLFF
TGTGCCAGCAGGGAGGCGCGGGATGAAAAACTGTTTTTT
>NA|TRBJ2-5|TRBV7-9|NA
CASSPRDPGAQYF
TGTGCCAGCAGCCCCCGGGACCCGGGGGCCCAGTACTTC
>NA|TRBJ1-6|TRBV6-5|few
CASSYSGQDYNSPLHF
TGTGCCAGCAGTTACTCGGGCCAGGACTATAATTCACCCCTCCACTTT